A selection of T cell receptor beta chains follows, all from one sample in a study of Graves' ophthalmopathy and Graves' hyperthyroidism. TCRdb re-called the multiplex PCR reads with MiXCR, one entry per CDR3 protein. This table has approximately 330,000 distinct CDR3 sequences, under 20% appearing once. Sample: peripheral blood. These receptors all stem from an adult man with Graves' ophthalmopathy. Each CDR3 is given with its conserved first and last residue. Clone size is given for some rows only: seen once, a few or many times, or a class if the clone is expanded.

CDR3 length	J gene	V gene	clone size	CDR3 protein
17	TRBJ1-2	TRBV6-5	many	CASSYLSQGALFYGYTF
13	TRBJ2-2	TRBV19	many	CASSTRGAGELFF
15	TRBJ2-7	TRBV12-3/TRBV12-4	few	CASSETGLAFYEQYF
13	TRBJ1-2	TRBV20-1	many	CSAKAGYNYGYTF
13	TRBJ1-5	TRBV10-3	many	CAISGGDHQPQHF
14	TRBJ2-5	TRBV6-2/TRBV6-3	many	CASIRTGAQETQYF
19	TRBJ1-3	TRBV6-5	many	CASQISGGLFGEAGNTIYF
12	TRBJ2-5	TRBV12-3/TRBV12-4	many	CASSFDWETQYF
13	TRBJ2-5	TRBV2	many	CASSGQGIETQYF
14	TRBJ2-7	TRBV27	many	CATQTTSGPYEQYF
16	TRBJ2-2	TRBV15	many	CATSRGGLLSAGELFF
15	TRBJ1-2	TRBV4-2	.	CASSQGGPSNYGYTF
20	TRBJ2-2	TRBV4-2	many	CASSPRERGGLAANTGELFF
14	TRBJ2-5	TRBV7-2	many	CASTPLLAGETQYF
12	TRBJ2-7	TRBV25-1	many	CASSQQVYEQYF
12	TRBJ2-5	TRBV19	many	CAGREPQETQYF
11	TRBJ1-1	TRBV11-2	many	CASSLAPEAFF
14	TRBJ2-2	TRBV12-3/TRBV12-4	.	CASSLFSSTGELFF
15	TRBJ1-5	TRBV12-3/TRBV12-4	many	CASSDGTANNQPQHF
12	TRBJ2-1	TRBV6-6	many	CASSLEYNEQFF
14	TRBJ2-7	TRBV5-1	many	CASSRQGDGYEQYF
14	TRBJ1-2	TRBV3-1	many	CASSQGEGLGGYTF
15	TRBJ1-2	TRBV2	many	CASSVTRGANYGYTF
16	TRBJ1-2	TRBV9	many	CASSTEPDRGRYGYTF
15	TRBJ2-5	TRBV7-2	many	CASSLGGERGETQYF
14	TRBJ2-7	TRBV20-1	many	CSANPSGLNYEQYF
14	TRBJ1-1	TRBV3-1	many	CASGSGTGFPEAFF
16	TRBJ2-7	TRBV4-1	many	CASSRGGSGRSYEQYF
11	TRBJ2-7	TRBV30	many	CAWDRDHEQYF
13	TRBJ1-1	TRBV29-1	.	CSSRGQPNTEAFF
14	TRBJ2-7	TRBV30	many	CAWSDKGDGYEQYF
11	TRBJ1-6	TRBV2	many	CASRGTPTRHF
13	TRBJ1-2	TRBV4-2	many	CASSQDPPANSKF
16	TRBJ1-5	TRBV6-5	many	CASSYRRADSNQPQHF
14	TRBJ2-7	TRBV6-1	many	CASSEDRGGYEQYF
17	TRBJ1-5	TRBV19	many	CASSPPGTPAGNQPQHF
15	TRBJ1-2	TRBV6-5	many	CASSYSRQINTGYTF
13	TRBJ2-7	TRBV6-1	many	CASSKPGTYEQYF
11	TRBJ2-2	TRBV24-1	many	CATSYSGELFF
15	TRBJ2-5	TRBV7-2	many	CASSLVASGRETQYF
14	TRBJ2-3	TRBV27	many	CASSLSQGTDTQYF
13	TRBJ1-6	TRBV7-9	many	CASSQDTGSPLHF
11	TRBJ2-7	TRBV20-1	many	CSAKDANEQYF
14	TRBJ1-1	TRBV6-1	.	CATSPRRPNTEAFF
14	TRBJ2-2	TRBV6-1	.	CASRGPGGTGELFF
13	TRBJ1-2	TRBV2	many	CASSMDKNYGYTF
15	TRBJ1-6	TRBV5-1	many	CASRQRTEENSPLHF
18	TRBJ1-3	TRBV4-3	many	CASSQEGTRDYSGDTIYF
13	TRBJ2-7	TRBV28	many	CASSFSRAYEQYF
14	TRBJ1-1	TRBV4-1	many	CASSQDFSRAGAFF
16	TRBJ1-5	TRBV28	many	CASSFVGGEGNQPQHF
15	TRBJ2-5	TRBV6-5	many	CASRRRGTQQETQYF
13	TRBJ1-2	TRBV7-9	many	CASSLGQGFGYTF
15	TRBJ1-6	TRBV28	many	CASSLTTGGHSPLHF
13	TRBJ1-5	TRBV10-2	many	CASRDRDLLPQHF